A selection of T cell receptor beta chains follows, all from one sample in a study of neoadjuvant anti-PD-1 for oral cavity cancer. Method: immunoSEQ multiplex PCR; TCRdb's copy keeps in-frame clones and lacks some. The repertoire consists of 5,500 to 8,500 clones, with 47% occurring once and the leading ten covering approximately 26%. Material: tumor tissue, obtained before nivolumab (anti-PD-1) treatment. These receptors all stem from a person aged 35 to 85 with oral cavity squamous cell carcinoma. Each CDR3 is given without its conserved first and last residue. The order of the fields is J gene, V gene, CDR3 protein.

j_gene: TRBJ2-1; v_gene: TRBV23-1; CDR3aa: ASSQSWQGVNEQF
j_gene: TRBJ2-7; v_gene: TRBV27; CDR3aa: ASSFGTGTGNEQY
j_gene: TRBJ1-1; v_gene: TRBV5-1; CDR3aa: ASSSSGGRGTEAF
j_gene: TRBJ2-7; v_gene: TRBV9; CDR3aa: ASSVVEGSYEQY
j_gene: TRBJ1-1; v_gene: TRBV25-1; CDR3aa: ASSEWGLRGSNTEAF
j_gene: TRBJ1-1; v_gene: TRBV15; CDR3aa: ATSTREHGAF
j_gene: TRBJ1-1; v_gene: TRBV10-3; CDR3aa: AISESVIGQGGENTEAF
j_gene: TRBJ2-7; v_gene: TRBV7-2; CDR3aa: ASSPERTASYQQY
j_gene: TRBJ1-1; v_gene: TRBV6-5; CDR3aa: ASSSGGWVTNTEAF
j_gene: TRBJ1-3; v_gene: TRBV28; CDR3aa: ASSPPGNTIY
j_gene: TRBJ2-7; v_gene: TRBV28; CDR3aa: ASRPSRQAITYEQY
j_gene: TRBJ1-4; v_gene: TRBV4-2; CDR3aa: ASSQAPQGGWVNEKLF
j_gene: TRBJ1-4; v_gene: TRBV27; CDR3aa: ASSQPGPERRLF
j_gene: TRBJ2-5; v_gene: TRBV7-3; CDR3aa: ASSLGQGETQY
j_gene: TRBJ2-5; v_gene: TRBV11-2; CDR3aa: ASSISRETQY
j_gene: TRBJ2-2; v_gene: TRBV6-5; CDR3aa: ASRRGHVNTGELF
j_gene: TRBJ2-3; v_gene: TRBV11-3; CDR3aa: ASSNPSSGGMTDTQY
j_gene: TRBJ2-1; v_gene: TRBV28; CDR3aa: ASYLGGRVSYNEQF
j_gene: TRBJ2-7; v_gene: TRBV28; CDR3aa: ASGPGTGEY
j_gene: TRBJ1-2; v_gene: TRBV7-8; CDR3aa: ASSSAIQGRGYT